This T cell receptor (beta chain) stems from a study of T-cell memory formation after mild COVID-19 (dated by TCRdb to the early 2020s). Study-wide context: TCR sequence clusters from the two donors were found to be largely donor specific. Longitudinal TCRalpha and TCRbeta repertoire sequencing tracked T-cell clones expanding and contracting after mild COVID-19 in a couple of donors. Two young, previously healthy adult volunteers made up the cohort, one male and one female. Overall results and qualifications from the work: The study covered only a couple of mild cases, and larger cohorts including severe cases with pre-infection samples were considered necessary. SARS-CoV-2 specificity of the second-wave clones peaking on day 37 was not confirmed. Contracting CD4+ clones turned up mainly in the CM and EM memory subsets, whereas EMRA was where CD8+ clones were enriched. The detection of some responding clones in pre-infection memory suggests that pre-existing cross-reactive memory T cells joined the SARS-CoV-2 response. From day 15 to 85, contracting clones showed balanced CD4/CD8 phenotypes, whereas a second wave of clones that expanded from day 15 to 37 leaned towards CD4+.

Data came from an Illumina NovaSeq 6000. Using 5'RACE with constant-segment primers, TCRalpha and TCRbeta cDNA libraries were constructed, with sample barcodes and unique molecular identifiers added in the process. RNA was extracted from every sample with Trizol reagent. The libraries were amplified in two PCR steps, and the second step added a second sample barcode and Illumina TruSeq adapters. Sequencing of libraries was performed on an Illumina NovaSeq with 2 x 150 bp paired-end reads. The study's processing was this. Demultiplexing of reads and collapsing into UMI-guided consensus sequences were performed with migec v1.2.7. With mixcr v2.1.11, UMI consensuses were aligned to TRA and TRB V and J templates and assembled into clonotypes. Expanded or contracted clonotypes were those called significant by both edgeR and NoisET, with noise models trained on biological replicates. edgeR calls used a false discovery rate-adjusted p below 0.01 and a log2 fold-change threshold of 1. As an exploratory analysis of dynamics, PCA with hierarchical clustering was applied to max-normalized trajectories of the 1000 most abundant clonotypes. Separately sequenced CD4+ and CD8+ repertoires were used to assign a CD4 or CD8 phenotype to each responding clone. TCRdb trimmed public reads at Q25 via fastp, called clones via MiXCR and kept in-frame beta chains. Rows with one shared CDR3 protein collapse into an entry with the most common genes and DNA. V and J calls and clone size were set by TCRdb, not the authors. The sample yields 250,000 or so distinct CDR3 sequences; around a tenth were counted once. Around 21% of the sample comes from the top ten.

In this sample, this clonotype turned up a few times. The antigen it binds to is not known. Nothing much larger sits one base from this clone, and base qualities are not available. PBMCs were isolated by Ficoll-Paque density gradient centrifugation. As encoded in the germline V gene, CDR1 is KGHSH while CDR2 is LQKENI. The germline ends are 17 bases apart after V is trimmed by 5 bases and J by 4 bases. The CDR3 has 16 amino acids, counting the end cysteine and phenylalanine. Here the CDR3 DNA is all that survives: 48 bases in frame from base 1. The rearrangement joined TRBV18 to TRBJ1-4, and perhaps TRBD1 as D gene, on 5 matching bases. Sequencing used PBMCs or a T cell subset sorted from them (not recorded which). The TCR originated in a young man who had mild COVID-19 (a few samples of this study predate the infection). The sample titles of this study are shuffled in the database, so cell type and time point are left out; the donor was told from shared clones. The CDR3 protein is CASSKYSGTDNEKLFF. The nucleotide sequence reads TGTGCCAGCTCAAAATATTCCGGGACGGATAATGAAAAACTGTTTTTT.